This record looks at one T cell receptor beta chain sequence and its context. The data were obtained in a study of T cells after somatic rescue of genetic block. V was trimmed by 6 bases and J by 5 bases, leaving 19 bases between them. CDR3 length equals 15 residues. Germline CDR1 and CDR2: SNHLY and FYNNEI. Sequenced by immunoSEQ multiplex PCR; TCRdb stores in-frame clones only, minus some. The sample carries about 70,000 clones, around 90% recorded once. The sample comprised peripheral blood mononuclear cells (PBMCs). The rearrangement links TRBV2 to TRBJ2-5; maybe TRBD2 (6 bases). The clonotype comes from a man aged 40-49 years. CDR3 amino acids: CASREPRGGSETQYF. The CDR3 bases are TGTGCCAGCAGGGAACCCCGGGGAGGCAGTGAGACCCAGTACTTC.